A selection of T cell receptor beta chains follows, all from one sample in a study of response to subunit inactivated influenza vaccine. TCRdb ran MiXCR on the RT-PCR reads and lists one entry per CDR3 protein. The table lists more than 700,000 distinct CDR3 sequences, approximately 22% of them singletons. The source material was PBMCs from blood, sampled approximately 5 days after vaccination. The receptors derive from a man aged 45-60 years who received an inactivated influenza vaccine. CDR3s include the opening cysteine and the closing phenylalanine or tryptophan. Where a row states a size, it is once, few, many or the class of an expanded clone; other rows omit it.

J gene | clone size | V gene | CDR3 protein
TRBJ2-3 | few | TRBV28 | CASSSPGGRGDTQYF
TRBJ2-5 | few | TRBV4-3 | CASSQVLDRGQETQYF
TRBJ2-2 | . | TRBV20-1 | CSARDSQRNTGELFF
TRBJ1-2 | . | TRBV29-1 | CSVQGSYYGYTF
TRBJ1-1 | . | TRBV7-8 | CASSLGTGSTEAFF
TRBJ2-3 | many | TRBV5-1 | CASSLDQNTDTQYF
TRBJ2-3 | . | TRBV10-3 | CAMAREPTDTQYF
TRBJ1-1 | . | TRBV5-1 | CASSLSGGIRNTEAFF
TRBJ2-7 | few | TRBV29-1 | CSVGRTGVSYEQYF
TRBJ1-2 | . | TRBV5-1 | CASSGTGNGYTF
TRBJ1-6 | . | TRBV20-1 | CSARRDRAGGNSPLHF
TRBJ2-7 | . | TRBV10-3 | CAIRAGTGWEQYF
TRBJ2-1 | . | TRBV5-1 | CASSLGQGWSNEDNEQFF
TRBJ2-7 | few | TRBV11-1 | CASSRDRISYEQYF
TRBJ2-3 | . | TRBV5-1 | CASREGSTDTQYF
TRBJ1-2 | few | TRBV4-3 | CASSQPTGTGSGYTF
TRBJ2-1 | few | TRBV7-2 | CASSLASRSYNEQFF
TRBJ1-3 | . | TRBV20-1 | CSAPRGGRNTIYF
TRBJ2-7 | few | TRBV2 | CASNDGTDSYEQYF
TRBJ2-5 | . | TRBV20-1 | CSASGLWGRGKETQYF
TRBJ2-7 | many | TRBV5-1 | CASSLEVERGEQYF
TRBJ1-2 | . | TRBV6-5 | CASSYSGERYGYTF
TRBJ2-1 | few | TRBV24-1 | CATSEQGQGADEQFF
TRBJ1-1 | few | TRBV12-3/TRBV12-4 | CASSFGGLGATEAFF
TRBJ1-6 | . | TRBV7-9 | CASSTGPQGAHSPLHF
TRBJ1-2 | . | TRBV28 | CASSVPDRGSYGYTF
TRBJ2-5 | once | TRBV11-2 | CASSGGLAGGLGSETQYF
TRBJ2-7 | few | TRBV7-2 | CASSPQPTGMYEQYF
TRBJ2-3 | . | TRBV4-3 | CASSHGGAEDTKYF
TRBJ2-1 | few | TRBV7-8 | CASSLGGLAEYNEQFF
TRBJ2-1 | . | TRBV6-1 | CASRGTSGNYNEQFF
TRBJ2-7 | . | TRBV27 | CASSMTGRGNTRQYF
TRBJ1-2 | . | TRBV2 | CASSEGVGGYTF